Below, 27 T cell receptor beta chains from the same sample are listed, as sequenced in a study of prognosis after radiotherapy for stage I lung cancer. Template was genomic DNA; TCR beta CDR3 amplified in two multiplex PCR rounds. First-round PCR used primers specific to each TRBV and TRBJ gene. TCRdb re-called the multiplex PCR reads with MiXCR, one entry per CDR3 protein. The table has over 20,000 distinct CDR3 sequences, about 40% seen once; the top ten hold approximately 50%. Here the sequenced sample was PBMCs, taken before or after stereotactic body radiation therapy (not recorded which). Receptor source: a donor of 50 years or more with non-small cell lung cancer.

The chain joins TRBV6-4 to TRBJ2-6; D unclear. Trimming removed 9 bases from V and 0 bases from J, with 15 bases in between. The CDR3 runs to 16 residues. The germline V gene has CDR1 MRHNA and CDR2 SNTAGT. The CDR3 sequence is CARSYSSTSGANVLTF. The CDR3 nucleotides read TGTGCCAGAAGTTACTCGAGCACCTCTGGGGCCAACGTCCTGACTTTC.

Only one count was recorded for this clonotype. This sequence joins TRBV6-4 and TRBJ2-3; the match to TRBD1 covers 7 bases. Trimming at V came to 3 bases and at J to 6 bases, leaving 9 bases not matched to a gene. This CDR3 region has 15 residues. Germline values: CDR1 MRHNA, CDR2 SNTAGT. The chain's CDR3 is CASSEGGPAVDTQYF. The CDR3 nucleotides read TGTGCCAGCAGTGAAGGGGGCCCCGCAGTTGATACGCAGTATTTT.

DNA for the CDR3: TGTGCCAGTAGTATAGATCAAACCGGCTCCTACAATGAGCAGTTCTTC. As protein: CASSIDQTGSYNEQFF. The rearrangement uses TRBV19 and TRBJ2-1; D is uncertain. Germline lookup yields CDR1 LNHDA and CDR2 SQIVND (reference sequence). Trimming took off 0 bases at V and 0 bases at J, with 9 bases between the two ends. The CDR3 runs 16 residues. The full variable domain, its missing parts supplied by reference TRBV19 and TRBJ2-1, is DGGITQSPKYLFRKEGQNVTLSCEQNLNHDAMYWYRQDPGQGLRLIYYSQIVNDFQKGDIAEGYSVSREKKESFPLTVTSAQKNPTAFYLCASSIDQTGSYNEQFFGPGTRLTVL.

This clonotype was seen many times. The CDR3 protein is CASSFMGGSYEQYF. The CDR3 DNA reads TGTGCCAGCAGTTTCATGGGGGGTAGCTACGAGCAGTACTTC. The chain carries TRBV28 and TRBJ2-7; tentative D call: TRBD2 (6 bases). This CDR3 is 14 amino acids long. Trimming left V 3 bases short and J 3 bases short, with 12 bases between. Germline loops: CDR1 MDHEN, CDR2 SYDVKM.

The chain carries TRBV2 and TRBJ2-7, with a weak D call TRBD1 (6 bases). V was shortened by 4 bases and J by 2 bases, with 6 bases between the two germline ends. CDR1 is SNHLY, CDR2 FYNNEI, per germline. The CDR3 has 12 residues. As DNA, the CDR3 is TGTGCCAGCAGTGGACAGGCCTACGAGCAGTACTTC. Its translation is CASSGQAYEQYF.

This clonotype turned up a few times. The CDR3 protein is CASSPAWGNDAFGYTF. The CDR3 nucleotides are TGTGCCAGCAGCCCGGCCTGGGGGAACGACGCCTTCGGCTACACCTTC. The rearrangement uses TRBV5-4 and TRBJ1-2; D is perhaps TRBD1 (5 bases). Germline V lookup: CDR1 SGHNT, CDR2 YYREEE (reference sequence). The V gene lost 4 bases and the J gene lost 8 bases, with 24 bases spanning the gap. The CDR3 runs to 16 residues.

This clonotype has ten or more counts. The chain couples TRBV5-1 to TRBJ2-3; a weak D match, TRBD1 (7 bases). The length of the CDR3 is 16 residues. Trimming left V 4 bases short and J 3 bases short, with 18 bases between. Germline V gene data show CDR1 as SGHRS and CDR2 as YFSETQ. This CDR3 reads CASSRQGGGQTDTQYF. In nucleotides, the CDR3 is TGCGCCAGCAGCAGACAAGGAGGGGGACAGACAGATACGCAGTATTTT.

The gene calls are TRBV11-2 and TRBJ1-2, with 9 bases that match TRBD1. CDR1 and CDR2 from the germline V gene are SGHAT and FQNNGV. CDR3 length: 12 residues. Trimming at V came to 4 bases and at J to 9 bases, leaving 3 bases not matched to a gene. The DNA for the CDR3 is TGTGCCAGCAGCTCGACAGGGGGACGCTACACCTTC. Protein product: CASSSTGGRYTF.

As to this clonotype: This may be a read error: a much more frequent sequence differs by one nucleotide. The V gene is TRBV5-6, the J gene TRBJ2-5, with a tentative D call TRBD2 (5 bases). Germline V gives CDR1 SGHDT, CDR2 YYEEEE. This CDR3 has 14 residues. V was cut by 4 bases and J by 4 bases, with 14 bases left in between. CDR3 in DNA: TGTGCCAGCAGCCGAGACATGGGGAGAGAGACCCAGTACTTC. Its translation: CASSRDMGRETQYF. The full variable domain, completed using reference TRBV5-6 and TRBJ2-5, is DAGVTQSPTHLIKTRGQQVTLRCSPKSGHDTVSWYQQALGQGPQFIFQYYEEEERQRGNFPDRFSGHQFPNYSSELNVNALLLGDSALYLCASSRDMGRETQYFGPGTRLLVL.

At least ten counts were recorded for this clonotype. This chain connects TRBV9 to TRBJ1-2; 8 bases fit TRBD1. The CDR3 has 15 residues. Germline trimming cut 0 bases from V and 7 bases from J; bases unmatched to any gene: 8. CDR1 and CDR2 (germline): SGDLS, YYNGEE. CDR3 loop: CASSVATGGNGGYTF. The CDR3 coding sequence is TGTGCCAGCAGCGTAGCTACAGGGGGAAATGGTGGCTACACCTTC.

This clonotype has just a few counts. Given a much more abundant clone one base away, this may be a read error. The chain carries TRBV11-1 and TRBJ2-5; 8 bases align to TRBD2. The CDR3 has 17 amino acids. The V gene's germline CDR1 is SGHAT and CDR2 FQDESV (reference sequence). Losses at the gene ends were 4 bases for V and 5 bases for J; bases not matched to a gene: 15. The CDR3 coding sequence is TGTGCCAGCAGCTCTGGACTATCGGGAGGGCAGGTGGAGACCCAGTACTTC. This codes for CASSSGLSGGQVETQYF.

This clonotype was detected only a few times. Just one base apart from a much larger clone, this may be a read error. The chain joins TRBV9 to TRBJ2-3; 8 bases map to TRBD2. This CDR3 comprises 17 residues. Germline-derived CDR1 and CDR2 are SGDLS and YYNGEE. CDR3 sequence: CAGSVAGGTVGLDTQYF. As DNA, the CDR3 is TGTGCCGGCAGCGTTGCGGGAGGAACAGTGGGGCTGGATACGCAGTATTTT.

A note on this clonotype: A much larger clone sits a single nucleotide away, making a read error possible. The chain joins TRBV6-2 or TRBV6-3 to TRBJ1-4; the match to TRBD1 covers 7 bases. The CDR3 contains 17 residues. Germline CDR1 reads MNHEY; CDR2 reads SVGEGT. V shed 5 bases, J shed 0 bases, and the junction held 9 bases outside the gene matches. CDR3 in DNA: TGTGCCAGCAGTGGCGCCGGGACAGTTTCAACTAATGAAAAACTGTTTTTT. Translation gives CASSGAGTVSTNEKLFF.

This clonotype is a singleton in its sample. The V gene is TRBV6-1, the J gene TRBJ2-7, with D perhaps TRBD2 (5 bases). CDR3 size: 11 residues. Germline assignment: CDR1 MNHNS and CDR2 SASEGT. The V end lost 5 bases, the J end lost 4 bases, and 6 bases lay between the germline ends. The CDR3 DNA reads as TGTGCCAGCAGTACGGGATACGAGCAGTACTTC. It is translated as CASSTGYEQYF.

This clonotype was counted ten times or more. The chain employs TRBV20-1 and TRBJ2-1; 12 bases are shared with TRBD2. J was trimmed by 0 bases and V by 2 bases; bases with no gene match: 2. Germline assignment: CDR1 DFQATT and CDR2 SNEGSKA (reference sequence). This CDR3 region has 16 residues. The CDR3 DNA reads TGCAGTGCTAGATCACTAGCGGGGGGCTCCTACAATGAGCAGTTCTTC. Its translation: CSARSLAGGSYNEQFF.

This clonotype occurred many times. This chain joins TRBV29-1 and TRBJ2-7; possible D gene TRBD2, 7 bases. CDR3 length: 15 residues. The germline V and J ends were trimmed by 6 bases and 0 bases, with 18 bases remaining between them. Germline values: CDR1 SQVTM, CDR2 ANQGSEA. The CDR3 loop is CSVNDPGGSSYEQYF. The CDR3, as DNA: TGCAGCGTAAACGACCCGGGGGGCAGCTCCTACGAGCAGTACTTC.

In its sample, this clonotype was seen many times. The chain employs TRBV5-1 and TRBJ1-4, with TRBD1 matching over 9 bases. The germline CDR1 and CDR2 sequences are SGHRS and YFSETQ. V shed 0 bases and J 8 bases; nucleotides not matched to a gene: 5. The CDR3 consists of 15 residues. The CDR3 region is CASSLGGTGKEKLFF. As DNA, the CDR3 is TGCGCCAGCAGCTTGGGTGGGACAGGGAAAGAAAAACTGTTTTTT.

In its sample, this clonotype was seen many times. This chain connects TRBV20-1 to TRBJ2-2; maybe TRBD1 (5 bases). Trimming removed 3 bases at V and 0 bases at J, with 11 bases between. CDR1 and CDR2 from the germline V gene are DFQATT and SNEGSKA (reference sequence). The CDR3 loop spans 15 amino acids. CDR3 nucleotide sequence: TGCAGTGCTAGGATCAGGGAAACGAACACCGGGGAGCTGTTTTTT. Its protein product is CSARIRETNTGELFF.

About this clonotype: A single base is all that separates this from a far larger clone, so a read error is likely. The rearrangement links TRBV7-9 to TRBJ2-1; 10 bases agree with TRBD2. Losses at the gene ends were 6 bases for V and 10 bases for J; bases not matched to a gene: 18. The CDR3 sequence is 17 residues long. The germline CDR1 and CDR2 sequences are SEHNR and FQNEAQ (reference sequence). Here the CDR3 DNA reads TGTGCCAGCAGACGAGCGGGGGAAGCGGGAGGGTCCGAAGAGCAGTTCTTC. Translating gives CASRRAGEAGGSEEQFF.

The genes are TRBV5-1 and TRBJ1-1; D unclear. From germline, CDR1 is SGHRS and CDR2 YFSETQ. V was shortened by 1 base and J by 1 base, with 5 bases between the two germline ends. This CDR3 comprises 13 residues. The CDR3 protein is CASSLSPNTEAFF. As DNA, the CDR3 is TGCGCCAGCAGCTTGTCACCGAACACTGAAGCTTTCTTT.

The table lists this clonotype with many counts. The chain's CDR3 is CASSLVISTGQETQYF. The CDR3 nucleotides read TGTGCCAGCAGCTTAGTGATCTCGACAGGCCAAGAGACCCAGTACTTC. The chain has TRBV7-9 and TRBJ2-5, with D tentatively TRBD1 (6 bases). The CDR3 runs to 16 residues. V dropped 1 base and J dropped 1 base, with 13 bases sitting between them. Per germline, CDR1 SEHNR and CDR2 FQNEAQ (reference sequence).

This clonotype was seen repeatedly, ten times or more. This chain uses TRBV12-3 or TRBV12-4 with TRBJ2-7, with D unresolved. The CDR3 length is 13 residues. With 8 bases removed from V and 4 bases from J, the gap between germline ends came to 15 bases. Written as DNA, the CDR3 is TGTGCCAGCTCCAACGAAGGGCCTTACGAGCAGTACTTC. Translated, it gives CASSNEGPYEQYF.

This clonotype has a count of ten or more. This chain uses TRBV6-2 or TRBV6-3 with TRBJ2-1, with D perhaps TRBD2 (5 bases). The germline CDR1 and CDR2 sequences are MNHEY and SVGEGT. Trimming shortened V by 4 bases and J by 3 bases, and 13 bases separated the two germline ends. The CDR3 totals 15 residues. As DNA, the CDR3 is TGTGCCAGCAGTTCGCCCCAGCGGAACTACAATGAGCAGTTCTTC. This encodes CASSSPQRNYNEQFF.

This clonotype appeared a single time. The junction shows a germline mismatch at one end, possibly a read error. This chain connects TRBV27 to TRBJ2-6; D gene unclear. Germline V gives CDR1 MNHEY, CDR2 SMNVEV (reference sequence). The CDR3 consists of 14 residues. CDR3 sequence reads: CASMLCSGANVLTF. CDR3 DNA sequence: TGTGCCAGTATGTTGTGCTCTGGTGCCAACGTCCTGACTTTC.

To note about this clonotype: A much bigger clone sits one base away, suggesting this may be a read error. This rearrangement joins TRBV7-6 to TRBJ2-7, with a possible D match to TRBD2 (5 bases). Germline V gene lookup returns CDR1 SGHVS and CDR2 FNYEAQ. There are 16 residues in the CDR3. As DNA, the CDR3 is TGTGCCGGCAGCGCTACCGTTAGCGAGAGGAGATACGAGCAGTACTTC. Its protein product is CAGSATVSERRYEQYF.

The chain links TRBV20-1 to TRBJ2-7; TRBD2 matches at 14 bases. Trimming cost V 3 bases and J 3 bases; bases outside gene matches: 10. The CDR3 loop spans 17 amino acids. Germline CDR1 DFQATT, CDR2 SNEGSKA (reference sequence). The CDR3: CSASRLAGGFLDYEQYF. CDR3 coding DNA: TGCAGTGCTAGTAGACTAGCGGGAGGGTTTCTCGACTACGAGCAGTACTTC.

The CDR3 spells CASSQGGKGYVSPGANVLTF. The DNA for the CDR3 is TGCGCCAGCAGCCAAGGGGGGAAAGGCTACGTCTCCCCTGGGGCCAACGTCCTGACTTTC. The rearrangement joins TRBV4-1 to TRBJ2-6; D might be TRBD1 or TRBD2, each matching 5 bases. V shed 1 base and J shed 2 bases, with 21 bases lying between them. This CDR3 region has 20 residues. Germline assignment: CDR1 MGHRA and CDR2 YSYEKL.